The 23 T cell receptor beta chains in this list originate from one sample, sequenced in a study of control samples from healthy donors and cancer patients (dated by TCRdb to the early 2020s). The library relied on the immunoSEQ multiplex PCR assay. Drawn from immuneACCESS, this table holds only the in-frame rearrangements with V and J called that TCRdb kept. Clones are partly lost; checked studies trace under half to an unresolved V gene and leave the rest unexplained. This sample has about 120,000 clones in its table, and 88% of those were observed once. The ten largest clones represent 3.4% of the sample. The material sequenced was blood. The receptors come from a middle-aged man in good health.

This clone has only one observation. The chain recombines TRBV21-1 with TRBJ2-7; the D call TRBD2 from the table was never checked on the DNA. TRBV21-1 is a known pseudogene. The length of the CDR3 is 14 residues. DNA for the CDR3: TGTGCCAGCAGCAAATATGGAAACTCGGGTGAGCAGTACTTC. This codes for CASSKYGNSGEQYF.

CDR3 sequence (DNA): TGTGCTAGTGGTTTGGGACAGAGGGGCCAAGAGACCCAGTACTTC. It codes for CASGLGQRGQETQYF. The chain couples TRBV12-5 to TRBJ2-5, with D perhaps being TRBD1 or TRBD2 (5 bases each). V shed 1 base and J shed 1 base, with 10 bases lying between them. The CDR3 spans 15 residues. Germline V gene data show CDR1 as LGHNT and CDR2 as FRNRAP.

The rearrangement joins TRBV30 to TRBJ2-2, with D maybe TRBD1 (6 bases). CDR1 and CDR2 (germline): GTSNPN, SVGIG (reference sequence). CDR3 length: 14 amino acids. The V end was cut by 0 bases, the J end by 3 bases, with 8 bases between. In nucleotides, the CDR3 is TGTGCCTGGAGTGTTAACAGGGACACCGGGGAGCTGTTTTTT. Its protein is CAWSVNRDTGELFF.

V and J are TRBV2 and TRBJ2-7; 9 bases agree with TRBD1. The V segment lost 2 bases and the J segment 4 bases; nucleotides outside the gene matches: 6. Germline V gene data show CDR1 as SNHLY and CDR2 as FYNNEI. This CDR3 spans 15 amino acids. The CDR3 here is CASSESGQGLYEQYF. The CDR3 region has the DNA TGTGCCAGCAGTGAATCTGGACAGGGGTTGTACGAGCAGTACTTC.

About this clone: Other DNA sequences within the sample encode an identical CDR3. The rearrangement uses TRBV4-3 and TRBJ1-4, with a weak D call TRBD1 (6 bases). This CDR3 is built from 15 residues. V was cut by 0 bases and J by 5 bases, with 10 bases left in between. Germline V gene data show CDR1 as LGHNA and CDR2 as YSLEER. In nucleotides, the CDR3 is TGCGCCAGCAGCCAAGAAGGTCAGGGGAATGAAAAACTGTTTTTT. As protein: CASSQEGQGNEKLFF.

The chain combines TRBV28 with TRBJ2-1; 9 bases are a match to TRBD1. The CDR3 totals 15 residues. V shed 4 bases and J 8 bases; nucleotides not matched to a gene: 9. Germline CDR1 MDHEN, CDR2 SYDVKM. The CDR3 DNA reads as TGTGCCAGCAGTTCCGCGACAGGGGGATCAGATGAGCAGTTCTTC. Its translation: CASSSATGGSDEQFF. Full variable domain (missing parts from reference TRBV28 and TRBJ2-1): DVKVTQSSRYLVKRTGEKVFLECVQDMDHENMFWYRQDPGLGLRLIYFSYDVKMKEKGDIPEGYSVSREKKERFSLILESASTNQTSMYLCASSSATGGSDEQFFGPGTRLTVL.

This sequence joins TRBV14 and TRBJ1-6; D is unclear. Trimming shortened V by 1 base and J by 13 bases, and 8 bases separated the two germline ends. Germline lookup yields CDR1 SGHDN and CDR2 FVKESK. The CDR3 spans 12 residues. The CDR3: CASSQVGSPLHF. The CDR3 DNA sequence: TGTGCCAGCAGCCAAGTGGGCTCCCCCCTCCACTTT.

This chain links TRBV5-5 with TRBJ1-6, with D maybe TRBD1 (6 bases). Germline V CDR1 and CDR2: SGHKS, YYEKEE (reference sequence). CDR3 length: 14 residues. Trimming pared 2 bases from V and 13 bases from J, leaving 16 bases between. The CDR3: CASSLDWTVLPLHF. The CDR3 DNA sequence: TGTGCCAGCAGCTTAGACTGGACAGTTCTTCCCCTCCACTTT. The variable domain in full, with the rest retrieved from reference TRBV5-5 and TRBJ1-6, is DAGVTQSPTHLIKTRGQQVTLRCSPISGHKSVSWYQQVLGQGPQFIFQYYEKEERGRGNFPDRFSARQFPNYSSELNVNALLLGDSALYLCASSLDWTVLPLHFGNGTRLTVT.

The V call is TRBV3-1 (or the pseudogene TRBV3-2), the J call TRBJ2-7, with 8 positions matching TRBD1. Germline trimming cut 4 bases from V and 6 bases from J; bases unmatched to any gene: 8. This CDR3 region has 14 residues. The germline V gene encodes CDR1 LGHDT and CDR2 YNNKEL (reference sequence). Written as DNA, the CDR3 is TGTGCCAGCAGCCTACGGACAGGGTGGGTCGAGCAGTACTTC. Translation: CASSLRTGWVEQYF.

The chain has TRBV21-1 and TRBJ1-6; the DNA was not compared with TRBD1, the D call given in the table. TRBV21-1 is an annotated pseudogene. The CDR3 length is 14 residues. CDR3 in amino acids: CASREQGNNSPLHF. The CDR3, as DNA: TGTGCCAGCAGGGAACAGGGAAATAATTCACCCCTCCACTTT.

V is TRBV5-6 and J is TRBJ2-3; either TRBD1 or TRBD2 may supply D (5 bases each). Germline V lookup: CDR1 SGHDT, CDR2 YYEEEE. V dropped 1 base and J dropped 2 bases, with 8 bases sitting between them. This CDR3 contains 14 residues. The chain's CDR3 is CASSLWGTTDTQYF. Written as DNA, the CDR3 is TGTGCCAGCAGCTTGTGGGGGACCACAGATACGCAGTATTTT.

The J gene is TRBJ2-7, the V gene TRBV30; no definite D call. The germline V and J ends were trimmed by 2 bases and 4 bases, with 12 bases remaining between them. In germline, CDR1 is GTSNPN, CDR2 SVGIG (reference sequence). The CDR3 length is 13 residues. The CDR3 DNA is TGTGCCTGGAGTATGCCACCCCCTTACGAGCAGTACTTC. Its translation: CAWSMPPPYEQYF. The full variable domain, rest sourced from reference TRBV30 and TRBJ2-7, is SQTIHQWPATLVQPVGSPLSLECTVEGTSNPNLYWYRQAAGRGLQLLFYSVGIGQISSEVPQNLSASRPQDRQFILSSKKLLLSDSGFYLCAWSMPPPYEQYFGPGTRLTVT.

This chain uses TRBV10-3 with TRBJ1-2; TRBD1 matches 9 bases. Germline-derived CDR1 and CDR2 are ENHRY and SYGVKD. Losses at the gene ends were 4 bases for V and 3 bases for J; bases not matched to a gene: 3. The CDR3 contains 14 residues. CDR3 bases: TGTGCCATCAGTGTCAGGACAGGGGACTATGGCTACACCTTC. Translating gives CAISVRTGDYGYTF.

The chain carries TRBV5-5 and TRBJ1-1; D is unresolved. Trimming removed 1 base from V and 1 base from J, with 8 bases in between. This CDR3 spans 14 amino acids. The V gene's germline CDR1 is SGHKS and CDR2 YYEKEE (reference sequence). The CDR3 spells CASSLFPRNTEAFF. The DNA for the CDR3 is TGTGCCAGCAGCTTGTTCCCCAGGAACACTGAAGCTTTCTTT.

The chain carries TRBV18 and TRBJ2-1; D is uncertain. V was cut by 3 bases and J by 5 bases, with 8 bases left in between. Germline V CDR1 and CDR2: KGHSH, LQKENI. The CDR3 length is 13 residues. The CDR3 DNA sequence: TGTGCCAGCTCACCTTGGGCAGACAATGAGCAGTTCTTC. This codes for CASSPWADNEQFF.

Here the CDR3 DNA reads TGTGCCAGCAGCCAGAGAACGACGGTGGGAACCGGGGAGCTGTTTTTT. Translation gives CASSQRTTVGTGELFF. This chain links TRBV7-3 with TRBJ2-2, with D uncertain. Germline V gene data show CDR1 as SGHTA and CDR2 as FQGTGA. The length of the CDR3 is 16 residues. Trimming left V 5 bases short and J 5 bases short, with 18 bases between.

V is TRBV5-1 and J is TRBJ2-3, with a weak D call TRBD1 (5 bases). The germline gives CDR1 SGHRS, CDR2 YFSETQ. V was pared by 5 bases and J by 9 bases, with 19 bases between. The CDR3 extends over 14 amino acids. The CDR3 DNA follows: TGCGCCAGCAGAACAGCCGAGACAGATACGACGCAGTATTTT. Translation: CASRTAETDTTQYF.

The V gene is TRBV10-3, the J gene TRBJ1-2; maybe TRBD1 (5 bases). The CDR3 is 12 residues long. Trimming shortened V by 7 bases and J by 6 bases, and 12 bases separated the two germline ends. Germline V gene lookup returns CDR1 ENHRY and CDR2 SYGVKD. This CDR3 is CAITSGGNGYTF. Here the CDR3 DNA reads TGTGCCATCACCTCGGGGGGGAATGGCTACACCTTC.

V usage is TRBV10-3 and J usage is TRBJ1-5; D unresolved. The CDR3 is 15 amino acids. Trimming removed 5 bases at V and 5 bases at J, with 16 bases between. The germline CDR1 and CDR2 sequences are ENHRY and SYGVKD. CDR3 nucleotide sequence: TGTGCCATCAGTCCTAGGACCGGTGGGGATCAGCCCCAGCATTTT. Translation gives CAISPRTGGDQPQHF.

The rearrangement links TRBV5-6 to TRBJ2-7; unclear D gene. Deletions cut 7 bases from V and 4 bases from J, with 15 bases between. The germline V gene encodes CDR1 SGHDT and CDR2 YYEEEE. The CDR3 runs 13 residues. DNA of the CDR3: TGTGCCAGCTCCGGGCAGATTCCTTACGAGCAGTACTTC. This sequence encodes CASSGQIPYEQYF.

The chain is built from TRBV4-2 and TRBJ1-2; the D gene is possibly TRBD1 (6 bases). Trimming stripped 0 bases from V and 2 bases from J, with 13 bases between. Germline lookup yields CDR1 LGHNA and CDR2 YNFKEQ. The CDR3 has 16 amino acids. This CDR3 is CASSQDQRQGNYGYTF. The CDR3, as DNA: TGTGCCAGCAGCCAAGATCAGAGGCAGGGGAACTATGGCTACACCTTC.

The rearrangement uses TRBV13 and TRBJ1-5; 7 bases are shared with TRBD1. Germline values: CDR1 PRHDT, CDR2 FYEKMQ (reference sequence). The CDR3 loop spans 13 amino acids. V shed 4 bases and J 5 bases; nucleotides not matched to a gene: 2. The DNA for the CDR3 is TGTGCCAGCAGCTCAGGGGGGGATCAGCCCCAGCATTTT. Translated: CASSSGGDQPQHF.

Worth noting for this clone: The junction differs from germline at one of its ends, possibly a read error. The gene calls are TRBV9 and TRBJ1-3; D is perhaps TRBD1 (5 bases). The CDR3 covers 17 residues. Per germline, CDR1 SGDLS and CDR2 YYNGEE. CDR3 loop: CPRSGARRFLSGNTIYF. Here the CDR3 DNA reads TGCCCCCGCAGCGGGGCGCGCAGATTCCTTTCTGGAAACACCATATATTTT.